This T cell receptor beta chain was found in a study of blood T cell repertoires in COVID-19. Study overall: Samples of COVID-19 (acute and convalescent) were obtained from the United States, Italy and Spain.

The germline V and J ends were trimmed by 2 bases and 5 bases, with 12 bases remaining between them. Germline CDR1 LGHDT, CDR2 YNNKEL (reference sequence). The CDR3 runs 14 residues. Authors' methods: Reference gene primer amplification yielded estimated nucleated cell counts. The table came from immunoSEQ multiplex PCR; TCRdb's copy has only in-frame clones and leaves some out. Clonal size and the V and J genes are those of that table, whereas D and trimming came from the DNA. The sample lists approximately 170,000 clones, 80% to 90% seen once, with 11% in the top ten. Material for sequencing was peripheral blood. The clonotype originates from a woman in her sixties or seventies with COVID-19, enrolled during active disease. The chain carries TRBV3-1 (or the pseudogene TRBV3-2) and TRBJ1-1, with D unresolved. CDR3 bases: TGTGCCAGCAGCCAATTCACTACAAGAACTGAAGCTTTCTTT. Translating gives CASSQFTTRTEAFF.